Here is one T cell receptor (beta chain) with its context. The sample comes from a study of blood T cell repertoires in COVID-19. The overall study: Sample material is recorded as cDNA or gDNA derived from T cells, B-cell-depleted T cells, or PBMCs.

Germline V CDR1 and CDR2: SGHVS, FQNEAQ. The CDR3 spans 14 residues. V was shortened by 1 base and J by 2 bases, with 8 bases between the two germline ends. Participants were placed into cohorts based on the clinical history they reported. What the recovered Cohort 3 donors had was two negative PCRs, clearance, or symptom resolution. Sequenced by immunoSEQ multiplex PCR; TCRdb stores in-frame clones only, minus some. The table has more than 200,000 clones, 75% to 95% seen once. The source is a woman younger than 35 who had recovered from COVID-19. The specimen was PBMCs or T cells enriched from blood (not recorded which). V is TRBV7-8 and J is TRBJ1-2; weak D call: TRBD1 (5 bases). This chain's CDR3 is CASSLGRQNYGYTF. In DNA, the CDR3 is TGTGCCAGCAGCTTAGGGAGACAGAACTATGGCTACACCTTC.